Sequencing of this T cell receptor beta chain was carried out in a study of identical twins. Study-level points and caveats: Cord blood's abundant beta clonotypes had fewer insertions, unlike memory repertoires.

In its sample, this clonotype was seen many times. Its specificity is not known. A single record per CDR3 protein comes from TCRdb applying MiXCR to the 5' RACE reads. The sample has about 920,000 distinct CDR3 sequences; around 12% are singletons. Germline-derived CDR1 and CDR2 are SGHRS and YFSETQ. This CDR3 contains 15 residues. V dropped 0 bases and J dropped 4 bases, with 11 bases sitting between them. This sample also belongs to another study, concerning yellow fever vaccine responses in identical twins. Per that paper: It has been reported that, in twins, the vaccine T cell response seemed partly convergent and partly personalized.

This chain links TRBV5-1 with TRBJ2-1; possible D gene TRBD2, 5 bases. This receptor was identified in a woman between 18 and 29 years old in good health. The sequenced sample consisted of PBMCs. The CDR3: CASSLVRGKYNEQFF. The DNA for the CDR3 is TGCGCCAGCAGCTTGGTCCGGGGAAAATACAATGAGCAGTTCTTC.